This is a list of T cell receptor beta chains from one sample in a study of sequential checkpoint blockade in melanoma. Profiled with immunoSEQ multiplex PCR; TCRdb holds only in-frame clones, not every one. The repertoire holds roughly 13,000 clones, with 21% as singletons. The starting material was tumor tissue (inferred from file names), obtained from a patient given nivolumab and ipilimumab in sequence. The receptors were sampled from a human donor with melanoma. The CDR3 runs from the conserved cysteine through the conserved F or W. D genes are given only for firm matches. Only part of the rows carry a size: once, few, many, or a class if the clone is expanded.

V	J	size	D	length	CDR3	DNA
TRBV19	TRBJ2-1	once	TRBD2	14	CASSPGTTFNEQFF	TGTGCCAGCTCCCCCGGGACTACCTTTAATGAGCAGTTCTTC
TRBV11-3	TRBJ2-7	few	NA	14	CASSLDSEPYEQYF	TGTGCCAGCAGCCTTGACAGCGAACCCTACGAGCAGTACTTC
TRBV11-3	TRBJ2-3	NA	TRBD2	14	CASMDLADTDTQYF	TGTGCCAGCATGGATCTAGCGGACACAGATACGCAGTATTTT
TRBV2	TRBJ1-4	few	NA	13	CASITGANEKLFF	TGTGCCAGCATCACCGGAGCCAATGAAAAACTGTTTTTT
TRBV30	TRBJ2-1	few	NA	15	CAWSVKGEIGNEQFF	TGTGCCTGGAGTGTTAAGGGGGAGATAGGCAATGAGCAGTTCTTC
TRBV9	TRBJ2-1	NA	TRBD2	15	CASSSLAGAANEQFF	TGTGCCAGCAGCTCCCTAGCGGGAGCGGCCAATGAGCAGTTCTTC
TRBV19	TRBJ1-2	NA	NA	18	CASSGRGGHFPSIGGYTF	TGTGCCAGTAGCGGGAGAGGTGGGCATTTCCCCTCGATTGGTGGCTACACCTTC
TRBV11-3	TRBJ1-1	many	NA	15	CASSLGPGFYTEAFF	TGTGCCAGCAGCTTAGGTCCAGGGTTCTACACTGAAGCTTTCTTT
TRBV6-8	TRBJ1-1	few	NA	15	CASSDWPRGPTEAFF	TGTGCCAGCAGTGATTGGCCCCGGGGGCCCACTGAAGCTTTCTTT
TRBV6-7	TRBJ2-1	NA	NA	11	CASSYPQEQFF	TGTGCCAGCAGTTATCCACAGGAGCAGTTCTTC
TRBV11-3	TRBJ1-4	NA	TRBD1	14	CASREDRGSEKLFF	TGTGCCAGCAGGGAAGACAGGGGTAGTGAAAAACTGTTTTTT
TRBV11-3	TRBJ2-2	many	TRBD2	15	CASSSGTSGTGELFF	TGTGCCAGCAGCTCGGGGACTAGCGGCACCGGGGAGCTGTTTTTT
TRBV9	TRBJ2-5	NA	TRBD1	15	CASSRTGGYQETQYF	TGTGCCAGCAGCCGGACAGGCGGGTACCAAGAGACCCAGTACTTC
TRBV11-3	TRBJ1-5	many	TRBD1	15	CASSIWDRRNQPQHF	TGTGCCAGCAGCATCTGGGACAGACGCAATCAGCCCCAGCATTTT
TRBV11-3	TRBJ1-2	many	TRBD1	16	CASSLVGQGADYGYTF	TGTGCCAGCAGCTTGGTCGGGCAGGGGGCTGACTATGGCTACACCTTC
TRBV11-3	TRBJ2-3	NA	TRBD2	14	CASSQGGRGDTQYF	TGTGCCAGCAGCCAAGGCGGGAGAGGAGATACGCAGTATTTT
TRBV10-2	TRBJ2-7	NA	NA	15	CASSESGTLSYEQYF	TGCGCCAGCAGTGAGTCCGGGACTTTGAGTTACGAGCAGTACTTC
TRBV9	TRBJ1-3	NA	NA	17	CASSVGVGGQTGNTIYF	TGTGCCAGCAGCGTAGGGGTGGGGGGCCAGACTGGAAACACCATATATTTT
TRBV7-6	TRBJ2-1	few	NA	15	CASSPLGAEYNEQFF	TGTGCCAGCAGCCCCCTGGGAGCGGAGTACAATGAGCAGTTCTTC
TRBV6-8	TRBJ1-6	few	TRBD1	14	CASSLTGGRSPLHF	TGTGCCAGCAGTTTGACAGGGGGTCGATCACCCCTCCACTTT
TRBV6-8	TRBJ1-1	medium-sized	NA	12	CASTDPGTEAFF	TGTGCCAGCACGGATCCGGGCACTGAAGCTTTCTTT
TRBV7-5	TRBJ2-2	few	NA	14	CASSTRQGTGELFF	TGTGCCAGCAGCACCCGACAGGGAACCGGGGAGCTGTTTTTT
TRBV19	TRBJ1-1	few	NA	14	CASSKQGVLTEAFF	TGTGCCAGTAGTAAACAGGGTGTTTTAACTGAAGCTTTCTTT
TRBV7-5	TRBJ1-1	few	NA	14	CASSFTGRNTEAFF	TGTGCCAGCAGCTTTACAGGGAGGAACACTGAAGCTTTCTTT
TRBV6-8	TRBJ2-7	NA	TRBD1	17	CASSYPSGTGVLDEQYF	TGTGCCAGCAGTTACCCCTCCGGGACAGGGGTCCTCGACGAGCAGTACTTC
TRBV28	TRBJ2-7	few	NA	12	CASSRPYYEQYF	TGTGCCAGCAGCCGCCCTTACTACGAGCAGTACTTC
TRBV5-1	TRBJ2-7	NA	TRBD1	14	CASSYGQGGYEQYF	TGCGCCAGCAGCTATGGACAGGGTGGGTACGAGCAGTACTTC
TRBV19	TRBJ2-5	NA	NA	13	CASSRPGIETQYF	TGTGCCAGTAGTAGGCCAGGGATAGAGACCCAGTACTTC